Sequencing of this T cell receptor (beta chain) was carried out in a study of beta chain features in type 1 diabetes. The study, taken as a whole, reports: All four CD4+ subsets from Type 1 diabetes patients carried moderately but significantly shorter TCRB CDR3s. A pattern of fewer insertions and more deletions at VDJ junctions was seen in type 1 diabetes patients.

This clone has just a few counts. Its antigen is not identified. By way of CD45RO/CCR7/CD25/CD127/CD95/CD27, the CD4+ regulatory, stem cell-like memory, central memory and naive cells were sorted. As every portion of the isolated RNA was reverse transcribed, the sequencing read expressed TCRB transcripts. Profiled with immunoSEQ multiplex PCR; TCRdb holds only in-frame clones, not every one. This sample has hundreds of thousands of clones, with more than 13% found just once. The origin of this receptor is a man aged 18 to 35 with type 1 diabetes. Sample: naive CD4+ T cells from blood.

The CDR3 DNA reads TGTGCCTGGAGTTCCAGGGGGACCCAGTACTTC. This codes for CAWSSRGTQYF. This chain uses TRBV30 with TRBJ2-5, with D tentatively TRBD1 (6 bases). V lost 2 bases to trimming and J lost 7 bases, with 8 bases between them. CDR3 size: 11 residues. CDR1 and CDR2 (germline): GTSNPN, SVGIG (reference sequence).